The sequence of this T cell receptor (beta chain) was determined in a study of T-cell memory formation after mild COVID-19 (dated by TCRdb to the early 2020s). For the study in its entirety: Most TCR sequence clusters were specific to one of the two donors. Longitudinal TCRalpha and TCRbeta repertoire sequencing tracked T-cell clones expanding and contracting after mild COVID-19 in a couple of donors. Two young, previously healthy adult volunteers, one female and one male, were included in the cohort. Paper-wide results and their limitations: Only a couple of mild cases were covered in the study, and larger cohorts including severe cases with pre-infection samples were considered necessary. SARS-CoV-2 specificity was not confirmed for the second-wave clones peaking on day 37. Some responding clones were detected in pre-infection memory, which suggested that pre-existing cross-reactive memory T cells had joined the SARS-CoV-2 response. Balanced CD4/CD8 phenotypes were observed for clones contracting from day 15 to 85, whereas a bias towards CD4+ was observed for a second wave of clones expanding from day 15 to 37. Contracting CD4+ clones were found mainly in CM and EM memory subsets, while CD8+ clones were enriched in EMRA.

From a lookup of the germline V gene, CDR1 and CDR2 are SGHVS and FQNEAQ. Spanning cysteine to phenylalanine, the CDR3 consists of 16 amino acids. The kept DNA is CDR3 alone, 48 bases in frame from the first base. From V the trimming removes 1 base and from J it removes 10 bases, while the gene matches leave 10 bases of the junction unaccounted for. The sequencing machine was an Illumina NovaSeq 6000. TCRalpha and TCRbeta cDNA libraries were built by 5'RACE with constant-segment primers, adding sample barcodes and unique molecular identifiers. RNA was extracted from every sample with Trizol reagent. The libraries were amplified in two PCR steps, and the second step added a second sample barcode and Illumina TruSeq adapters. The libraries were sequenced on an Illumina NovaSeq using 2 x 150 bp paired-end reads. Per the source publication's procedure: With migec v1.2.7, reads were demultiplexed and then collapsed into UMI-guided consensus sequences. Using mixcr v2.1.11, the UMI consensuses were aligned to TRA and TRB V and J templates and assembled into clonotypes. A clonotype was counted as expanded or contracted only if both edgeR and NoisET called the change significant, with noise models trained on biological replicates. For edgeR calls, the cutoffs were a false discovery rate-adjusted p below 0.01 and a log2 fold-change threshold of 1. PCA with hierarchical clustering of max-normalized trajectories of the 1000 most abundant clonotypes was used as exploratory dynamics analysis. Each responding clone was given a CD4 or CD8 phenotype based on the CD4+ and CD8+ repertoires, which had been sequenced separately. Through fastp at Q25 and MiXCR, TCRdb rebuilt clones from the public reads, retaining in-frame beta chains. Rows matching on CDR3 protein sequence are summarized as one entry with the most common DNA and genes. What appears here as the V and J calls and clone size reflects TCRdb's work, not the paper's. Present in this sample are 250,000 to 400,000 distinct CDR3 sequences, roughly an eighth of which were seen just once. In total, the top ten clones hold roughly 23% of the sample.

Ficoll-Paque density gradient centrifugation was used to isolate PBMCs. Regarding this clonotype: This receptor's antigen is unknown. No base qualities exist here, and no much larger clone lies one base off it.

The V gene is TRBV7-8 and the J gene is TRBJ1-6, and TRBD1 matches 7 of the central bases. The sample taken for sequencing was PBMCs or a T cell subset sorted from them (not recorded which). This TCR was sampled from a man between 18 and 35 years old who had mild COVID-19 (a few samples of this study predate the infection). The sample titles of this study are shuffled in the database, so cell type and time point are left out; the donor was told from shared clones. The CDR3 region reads CASSLETGLSRSPLHF. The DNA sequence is TGTGCCAGCAGCTTAGAGACAGGGCTAAGCAGGTCACCCCTCCACTTT.